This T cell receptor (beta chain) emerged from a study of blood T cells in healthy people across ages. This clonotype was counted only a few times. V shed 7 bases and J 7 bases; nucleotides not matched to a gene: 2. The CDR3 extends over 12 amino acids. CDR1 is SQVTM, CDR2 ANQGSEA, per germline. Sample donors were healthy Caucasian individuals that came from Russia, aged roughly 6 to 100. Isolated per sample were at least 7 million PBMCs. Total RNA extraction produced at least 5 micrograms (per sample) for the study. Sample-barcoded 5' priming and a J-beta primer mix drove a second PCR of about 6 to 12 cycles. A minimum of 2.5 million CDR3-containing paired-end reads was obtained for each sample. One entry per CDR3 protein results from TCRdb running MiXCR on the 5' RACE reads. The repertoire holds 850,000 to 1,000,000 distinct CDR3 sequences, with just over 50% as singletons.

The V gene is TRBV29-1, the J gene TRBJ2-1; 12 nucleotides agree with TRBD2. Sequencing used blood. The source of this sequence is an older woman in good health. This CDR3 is CSATSGRNEQFF. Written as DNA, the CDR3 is TGCAGCGCGACTAGCGGGAGAAATGAGCAGTTCTTC.